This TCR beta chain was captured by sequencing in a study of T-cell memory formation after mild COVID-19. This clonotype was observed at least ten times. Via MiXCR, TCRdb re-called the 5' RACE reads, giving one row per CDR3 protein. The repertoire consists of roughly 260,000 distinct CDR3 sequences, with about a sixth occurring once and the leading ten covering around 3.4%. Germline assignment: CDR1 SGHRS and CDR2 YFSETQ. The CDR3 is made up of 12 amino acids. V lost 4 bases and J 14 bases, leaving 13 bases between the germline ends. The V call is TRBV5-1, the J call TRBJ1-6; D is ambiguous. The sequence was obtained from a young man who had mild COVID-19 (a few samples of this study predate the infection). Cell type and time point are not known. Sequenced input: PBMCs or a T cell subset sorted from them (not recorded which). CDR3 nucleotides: TGCGCCAGCAGCGTGGACCAGGCCACCCTCCACTTT. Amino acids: CASSVDQATLHF.